This TCR beta chain was retrieved from a study of T cells in Graves' hyperthyroidism and ophthalmopathy. As for this clonotype: The antigen is not known.

The CDR3 loop spans 15 amino acids. J lost 0 bases, V lost 6 bases, and 4 bases had no gene match. General study results and limits: Classification by a 13 V-J model distinguished ophthalmopathy from stable hyperthyroidism.

TCR beta CDR3 region amplification was performed from RNA transcripts. TCR CDR3 underwent first-round RT-PCR with the HTBI primer set. TCRdb analysed the multiplex PCR reads with MiXCR anew, one entry per CDR3 protein. This table has over 200,000 distinct CDR3 sequences, 17% appearing once. Graves' hyperthyroidism is called stable when ophthalmopathy does not progress within 18 months. This chain uses TRBV12-3 or TRBV12-4 with TRBJ2-7; 11 positions match TRBD1. The sequenced sample consisted of blood. This sequence originates from a middle-aged man with Graves' hyperthyroidism. CDR3 residues: CASRTGTGGSYEQYF. For the CDR3, the DNA is TGTGCCAGCAGAACCGGGACAGGGGGCTCCTACGAGCAGTACTTC.